The 5 T cell receptor beta chains given below trace back to one sample, sequenced in a study of beta chain features in type 1 diabetes. Expressed TCRB transcripts were sequenced because the entire RNA isolate underwent reverse transcription. Profiling relied on immunoSEQ multiplex PCR, and the TCRdb table lists in-frame clones only, not all of them. The data show 400,000 to 600,000 clones, over 25% seen once. Input material: naive CD4+ T cells from blood. These receptors all come from a man between 18 and 29 years old in good health.

This clone has only a few counts. The rearrangement uses TRBV10-3 and TRBJ2-3; D uncertain. Trimming stripped 4 bases from V and 7 bases from J, with 9 bases between. The CDR3 runs to 12 residues. CDR1 and CDR2 from the germline V gene are ENHRY and SYGVKD. The CDR3 coding sequence is TGTGCCATCAGTGGGGATGGAAATACGCAGTATTTT. Translated: CAISGDGNTQYF.

Comment on this clone: Different DNA sequences within this sample yield the same CDR3. V usage is TRBV30 and J usage is TRBJ1-1, with D tentatively TRBD1 (5 bases). Germline V gene lookup returns CDR1 GTSNPN and CDR2 SVGIG (reference sequence). The V end was cut by 0 bases, the J end by 2 bases, with 7 bases between. The CDR3 is 13 residues long. This chain's CDR3 is CAWSVDRNTEAFF. CDR3 coding DNA: TGTGCCTGGAGTGTAGACAGAAACACTGAAGCTTTCTTT.

This clone was observed a few times. This chain links TRBV7-2 with TRBJ2-5; 10 bases agree with TRBD2. The CDR3 sequence is 15 residues long. Per germline, CDR1 SGHTA and CDR2 FQGNSA. The V segment lost 3 bases and the J segment 2 bases; nucleotides outside the gene matches: 3. The CDR3 sequence is CASSLSSGRQETQYF. CDR3 DNA sequence: TGTGCCAGCAGCTTGAGTAGCGGGAGGCAAGAGACCCAGTACTTC.

The chain carries TRBV30 and TRBJ2-2; D might be TRBD1 (5 bases). The CDR3 runs to 13 residues. V dropped 2 bases and J dropped 7 bases, with 11 bases sitting between them. Germline CDR1 is GTSNPN and CDR2 is SVGIG (reference sequence). The DNA of the CDR3 is TGTGCCTGGAGTCACAGGAAGGGCGGGGAGCTGTTTTTT. Translated, it gives CAWSHRKGGELFF.

The V and J genes are TRBV30 and TRBJ2-2; TRBD1 is a possible D gene (5 bases). Trimming removed 8 bases from V and 3 bases from J, with 13 bases in between. The CDR3 covers 13 residues. The germline CDR1 and CDR2 sequences are GTSNPN and SVGIG (reference sequence). This CDR3 is CALSGRDTGELFF. As DNA, the CDR3 is TGTGCCCTGAGTGGCAGGGACACCGGGGAGCTGTTTTTT.